Following are 19 T cell receptor beta chains from one sample sequenced in a study of blood T cell repertoires in COVID-19. Profiled with immunoSEQ multiplex PCR; TCRdb holds only in-frame clones, not every one. The table records approximately 250,000 clones, 90% of them present only once. Specimen: PBMCs or T cells enriched from blood (not recorded which). These receptors were collected from a woman aged 25 to 39 with acute COVID-19.

This chain connects TRBV7-3 to TRBJ2-7, with 8 bases lining up with TRBD1. From germline, CDR1 is SGHTA and CDR2 FQGTGA. V was pared by 1 base and J by 4 bases, with 6 bases of the junction left unmatched. CDR3 length: 15 residues. The CDR3 loop reads CASSLNGQGLYEQYF. CDR3 DNA sequence: TGTGCCAGCAGCTTAAACGGACAGGGATTATACGAGCAGTACTTC.

The chain uses TRBV27 and TRBJ1-6; 7 positions match TRBD1. The germline gives CDR1 MNHEY, CDR2 SMNVEV (reference sequence). This CDR3 comprises 14 residues. The V segment lost 3 bases and the J segment 7 bases; nucleotides outside the gene matches: 3. The DNA for the CDR3 is TGTGCCAGCAGTTTCGGGACAGAAAATTCACCCCTCCACTTT. It codes for CASSFGTENSPLHF.

The rearrangement uses TRBV6-5 and TRBJ1-5; maybe TRBD1 (6 bases). CDR1 and CDR2 from the germline V gene are MNHEY and SVGAGI. The CDR3 loop spans 14 amino acids. This chain's CDR3 is CAGARAYSNQPQHF. The CDR3 DNA reads TGTGCGGGGGCCCGGGCTTATAGCAATCAGCCCCAGCATTTT.

Only a few counts were recorded for this clone. V gene TRBV20-1 combines with J gene TRBJ2-1; no firm D call. Trimming shortened V by 6 bases and J by 0 bases, and 12 bases separated the two germline ends. Germline V lookup: CDR1 DFQATT, CDR2 SNEGSKA (reference sequence). The CDR3 totals 14 residues. The CDR3 nucleotides read TGCAGTGCCAGTACCACTTTCTCCTACAATGAGCAGTTCTTC. Translating it yields CSASTTFSYNEQFF.

The chain uses TRBV18 and TRBJ2-7, with 12 bases fitting TRBD2. The V segment lost 3 bases and the J segment 3 bases; nucleotides outside the gene matches: 6. CDR3 length: 16 amino acids. Per germline, CDR1 KGHSH and CDR2 LQKENI. This CDR3 reads CASSPALAGGLYEQYF. The CDR3 nucleotides read TGTGCCAGCTCACCCGCACTAGCGGGAGGACTCTACGAGCAGTACTTC.

This clone has a single count. This chain connects TRBV7-3 to TRBJ2-5; no reliable D call. Trimming removed 4 bases at V and 1 base at J, with 7 bases between. The germline V gene has CDR1 SGHTA and CDR2 FQGTGA. The CDR3 is 13 residues long. CDR3 region: CASSSRVQETQYF. In DNA, the CDR3 is TGTGCCAGCAGCTCACGGGTCCAAGAGACCCAGTACTTC.

The chain links TRBV12-3 or TRBV12-4 to TRBJ2-1, with no clear D. The CDR3 has 11 residues. Trimming stripped 5 bases from V and 7 bases from J, with 6 bases between. In DNA, the CDR3 is TGTGCCAGCAGTAGAGAGAATGAGCAGTTCTTC. This gives the protein CASSRENEQFF.

The rearrangement links TRBV27 to TRBJ1-3, with D perhaps TRBD1 (6 bases). The CDR3 is 17 amino acids. Germline V gene data show CDR1 as MNHEY and CDR2 as SMNVEV (reference sequence). V dropped 0 bases and J dropped 4 bases, with 16 bases sitting between them. The CDR3 protein is CASSLSPDGGLGNTIYF. The CDR3, as DNA: TGTGCCAGCAGTTTATCGCCTGATGGGGGCTTGGGAAACACCATATATTTT.

This chain connects TRBV10-3 to TRBJ1-2; the D gene is possibly TRBD1 (6 bases). V lost 6 bases and J 4 bases, leaving 9 bases between the germline ends. The germline V gene encodes CDR1 ENHRY and CDR2 SYGVKD. The CDR3 is made up of 12 amino acids. The CDR3 nucleotides are TGTGCCATCAGGGACAGCAGCTATGGCTACACCTTC. This translates into CAIRDSSYGYTF.

This chain connects TRBV9 to TRBJ2-2; D is undetermined. Germline-derived CDR1 and CDR2 are SGDLS and YYNGEE. V gave up 1 base and J gave up 0 bases, with 4 bases separating them. The CDR3 is 14 residues long. The CDR3 protein is CASSVSTNTGELFF. CDR3 bases: TGTGCCAGCAGCGTATCCACGAACACCGGGGAGCTGTTTTTT.

The chain uses TRBV6-2 or TRBV6-3 and TRBJ2-2; D not resolved. V dropped 0 bases and J dropped 2 bases, with 7 bases sitting between them. This CDR3 comprises 15 residues. Germline V gene data show CDR1 as MNHEY and CDR2 as SVGEGT. The CDR3 region is CASSYSKRNTGELFF. CDR3 coding DNA: TGTGCCAGCAGTTACTCGAAGCGAAACACCGGGGAGCTGTTTTTT.

The rearrangement links TRBV27 to TRBJ2-3, with D possibly TRBD1 on 6 matching bases. Germline V gene lookup returns CDR1 MNHEY and CDR2 SMNVEV (reference sequence). The CDR3 loop spans 15 amino acids. V gave up 6 bases and J gave up 7 bases, with 20 bases separating them. CDR3 DNA: TGTGCCAGCAGCGGTTCTCAGGGGCTAGGAAATACGCAGTATTTT. Translating it yields CASSGSQGLGNTQYF.

This chain joins TRBV28 and TRBJ2-7; TRBD2 might be the D (6 bases). Germline V lookup: CDR1 MDHEN, CDR2 SYDVKM. This CDR3 region has 12 residues. Trimming took 6 bases from V and 5 from J, leaving 11 bases between them. The CDR3 spells CASSLDYHEQYF. CDR3 DNA: TGTGCCAGCAGCCTGGACTATCACGAGCAGTACTTC.

This rearrangement joins TRBV6-1 to TRBJ2-4; D gene unclear. The CDR3 has 14 amino acids. The germline V gene has CDR1 MNHNS and CDR2 SASEGT. V was pared by 3 bases and J by 6 bases, with 12 bases between. The CDR3 region has the DNA TGTGCCAGCAGTGACCGGCTAGGAGTAAACATTCAGTACTTC. As protein: CASSDRLGVNIQYF.

V is TRBV27 and J is TRBJ1-1; D ambiguous. CDR1 is MNHEY, CDR2 SMNVEV, per germline (reference sequence). V lost 6 bases to trimming and J lost 7 bases, with 15 bases between them. The CDR3 runs to 13 residues. The CDR3 is CASRKTGILEAFF. The CDR3 DNA reads as TGTGCCAGCAGGAAGACCGGGATTCTTGAAGCTTTCTTT.

The rearrangement joins TRBV27 to TRBJ1-6, with D perhaps matching TRBD1 (6 bases). The germline V gene has CDR1 MNHEY and CDR2 SMNVEV (reference sequence). The CDR3 is 14 amino acids. V dropped 3 bases and J dropped 9 bases, with 12 bases sitting between them. The CDR3 protein is CASSLGGLFSPLHF. The CDR3 region has the DNA TGTGCCAGCAGTTTGGGGGGGCTGTTTTCACCCCTCCACTTT.

The chain recombines TRBV5-6 with TRBJ2-2; 11 bases map to TRBD1. V lost 2 bases and J lost 4; bases outside the gene matches: 13. The V gene's germline CDR1 is SGHDT and CDR2 YYEEEE. The CDR3 spans 19 residues. This chain's CDR3 is CASSLQPWTGGAGTGELFF. DNA of the CDR3: TGTGCCAGCAGCTTACAACCGTGGACAGGGGGCGCTGGCACCGGGGAGCTGTTTTTT.

The genes are TRBV7-6 and TRBJ2-3; 7 positions match TRBD2. Germline CDR1 SGHVS, CDR2 FNYEAQ. V shed 2 bases, J shed 3 bases, and the junction held 8 bases outside the gene matches. The CDR3 has 16 residues. CDR3 protein: CASSLYGLAETDTQYF. The CDR3 coding sequence is TGTGCCAGCAGCTTATACGGCCTAGCGGAGACAGATACGCAGTATTTT.

The rearrangement links TRBV4-1 to TRBJ2-7; TRBD2 might be the D (5 bases). The CDR3 is 16 amino acids. Germline V CDR1 and CDR2: MGHRA, YSYEKL. V was pared by 0 bases and J by 2 bases, with 14 bases between. The CDR3 spells CASSQDRGSSTYEQYF. CDR3 DNA: TGCGCCAGCAGCCAAGATAGAGGGTCTAGCACCTACGAGCAGTACTTC.